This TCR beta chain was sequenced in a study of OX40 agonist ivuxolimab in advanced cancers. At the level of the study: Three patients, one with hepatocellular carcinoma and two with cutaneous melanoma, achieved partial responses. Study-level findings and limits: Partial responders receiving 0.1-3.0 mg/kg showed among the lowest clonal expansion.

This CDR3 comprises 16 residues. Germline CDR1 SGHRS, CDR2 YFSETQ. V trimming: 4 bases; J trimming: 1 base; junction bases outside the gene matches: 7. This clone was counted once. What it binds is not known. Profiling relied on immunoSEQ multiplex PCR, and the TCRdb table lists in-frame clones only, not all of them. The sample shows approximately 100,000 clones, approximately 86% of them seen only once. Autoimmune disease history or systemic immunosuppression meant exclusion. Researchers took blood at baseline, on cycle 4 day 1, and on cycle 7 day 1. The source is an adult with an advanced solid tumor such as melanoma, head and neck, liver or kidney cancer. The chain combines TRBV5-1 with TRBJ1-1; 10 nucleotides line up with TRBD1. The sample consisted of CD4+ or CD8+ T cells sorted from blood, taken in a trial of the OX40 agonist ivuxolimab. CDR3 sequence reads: CASSRRGTGENTEAFF. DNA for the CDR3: TGCGCCAGCAGCAGAAGAGGGACAGGGGAGAACACTGAAGCTTTCTTT.